A selection of T cell receptor beta chains follows, all from one sample in a study of blood T cell repertoires in COVID-19. Libraries were prepared by immunoSEQ multiplex PCR; TCRdb keeps only in-frame clonotypes and omits some of them. The sample has roughly 20,000 clones, 88% seen once. The sequenced material came from peripheral blood. These TCRs come from a human donor in a cohort sampled during active COVID-19. Both conserved end residues are part of each CDR3. A D gene is named only where the DNA matches it firmly. Some rows have no size entry. The others give once, few or many, or a class for an expanded clone.

TRBD1 TRBJ1-2 TRBV11-2 - TGTGCCAGCAGCCCCTGGGGACAGGGGCGATTTAACTATGGCTACACCTTC CASSPWGQGRFNYGYTF
- TRBJ2-1 TRBV2 - TGTGCCAGCAGTGAAACCTCACGGTCGAATGAGCAGTTCTTC CASSETSRSNEQFF
- TRBJ2-7 TRBV2 - TGTGCCAGTCGACGGGACTACGAGCAGTACTTC CASRRDYEQYF
TRBD1 TRBJ2-3 TRBV12-5 - TGTGCTAGTGGACAATTCAGGGGGCTGGAGACAGATACGCAGTATTTT CASGQFRGLETDTQYF
TRBD2 TRBJ2-5 TRBV18 - TGTGCCAGCTCACCACGCGTCGGGAGGGACGAGACCCAGTACTTC CASSPRVGRDETQYF
- TRBJ1-5 TRBV7-6 - TGTGCCAGCAGCTTAGTGGTGGGCCCAAGCAATCAGCCCCAGCATTTT CASSLVVGPSNQPQHF
TRBD1 TRBJ2-7 TRBV5-1 - TGCGCCAGCAGCTGGGGACAGGGCCTGGAGAGCGAGCAGTACTTC CASSWGQGLESEQYF
TRBD2 TRBJ2-1 TRBV29-1 - TGCAGCGTTGATAATAGCGGGGCCTACAATGAGCAGTTCTTC CSVDNSGAYNEQFF
TRBD1 TRBJ2-5 TRBV4-1 - TGCGCCAGCAGCCTAACAATCTCACAGGGGAAAGAGACCCAGTACTTC CASSLTISQGKETQYF
- TRBJ1-1 TRBV20-1 - TGCAGTGTCAGATGGAACACTGAAGCTTTCTTT CSVRWNTEAFF
- TRBJ2-2 TRBV5-4 - TGTGCCAGCAGCTCTAATAAGGATTACGGGGCCGGGGAGCTGTTTTTT CASSSNKDYGAGELFF
- TRBJ1-2 TRBV7-9 - TGTGCCAGCAGCTTAGAAGCCGGGTCTGGCTACACCTTC CASSLEAGSGYTF
- TRBJ1-5 TRBV19 - TGTGCCAGTAGTGTACCAACGACAGGTATGAATCAGCCCCAGCATTTT CASSVPTTGMNQPQHF
- TRBJ2-7 TRBV19 - TGTGCCAGTAGTATCGGGACACCCGGACCTTACGAGCAGTACTTC CASSIGTPGPYEQYF
TRBD2 TRBJ2-3 TRBV7-8 - TGTGCCAGCAGCTTTGGTATAGCGGGAAAGTTCACAGATACGCAGTATTTT CASSFGIAGKFTDTQYF
- TRBJ2-5 TRBV5-1 - TGCGCCAGCAGCTTATTCCCGCAAGAGACCCAGTACTTC CASSLFPQETQYF
- TRBJ2-1 TRBV3-1/TRBV3-2 few TGTGCCAGCAGCCAAGGGCCTTGGGGCAGGTATCCCAATGAGCAGTTCTTC CASSQGPWGRYPNEQFF
TRBD1 TRBJ1-5 TRBV7-8 - TGTGCCAGCAGCTTAGGACAGGGATGGCAGCCCCAGCATTTT CASSLGQGWQPQHF
- TRBJ1-1 TRBV27 - TGTGCCAGCAGTTTGCCAAACCTACAGGGTTTTAACACTGAAGCTTTCTTT CASSLPNLQGFNTEAFF
TRBD2 TRBJ2-3 TRBV6-1 - TGTGCCAGCAGTGCCCTAGCGGGGGGCCTCACAGATACGCAGTATTTT CASSALAGGLTDTQYF
- TRBJ2-1 TRBV7-6 - TGTGCCAGCAGCTCGGGGGTAGAGCAGTTCTTC CASSSGVEQFF
- TRBJ2-5 TRBV4-2 - TGTGCCAGCAGCCAAGTCTTTCAAGAGACCCAGTACTTC CASSQVFQETQYF
TRBD1 TRBJ2-7 TRBV27 few TGTGCCAGCAGTTCGGGACAGGGCTTCTACGAGCAGTACTTC CASSSGQGFYEQYF
TRBD1 TRBJ1-1 TRBV27 once TGTGCCAGCAGTTTTGCCCTCCAGGGGGCGACTGAAGCTTTCTTT CASSFALQGATEAFF
- TRBJ1-6 TRBV2 once TGTGCCAGCCCCGAGGGTCGGAATTCACCCCTCCACTTT CASPEGRNSPLHF
- TRBJ2-7 TRBV5-4 - TGTGCCAGCAGCTTGGGTGGTCACCGCGCGATCGAGCAGTACTTC CASSLGGHRAIEQYF
TRBD1 TRBJ2-2 TRBV11-3 - TGTGCCAGCAGCTTGGCCGGGACAGCCGGGGAGCTGTTTTTT CASSLAGTAGELFF
- TRBJ2-2 TRBV10-2 - TGCGCCAGCAATGAGAATTCGGACACCGGGGAGCTGTTTTTT CASNENSDTGELFF
TRBD1 TRBJ1-2 TRBV5-5 - TGTGCCAGCAGCATGACAGGGAACTATGGCTACACCTTC CASSMTGNYGYTF
TRBD1 TRBJ1-5 TRBV7-9 - TGTGCCAGCAGCCAGGGACAGCATCAGCCCCAGCATTTT CASSQGQHQPQHF
- TRBJ2-2 TRBV5-1 - TGCGCCAGCAGCTTGGAGGCAGGTGGCGCCGGGGAGCTGTTTTTT CASSLEAGGAGELFF
- TRBJ1-2 TRBV11-2 - TGTGCCAGCAGCTTAGTCGACAGCCTTGGGGTGGGGGGCTACACCTTC CASSLVDSLGVGGYTF
- TRBJ2-3 TRBV19 - TGTGCCAGTAGTAGGCCGCGGCGGGGAGATACAGATACGCAGTATTTT CASSRPRRGDTDTQYF
- TRBJ1-3 TRBV5-6 - TGTGCCAGCAGCTTGGTTGCCTCAGGGCGAAATGGAAACACCATATATTTT CASSLVASGRNGNTIYF
- TRBJ2-2 TRBV7-9 few TGTGCCAGCAGCTCGCGCCGACAGGAGATGAACACCGGGGAGCTGTTTTTT CASSSRRQEMNTGELFF
- TRBJ1-1 TRBV2 - TGTGCCAGGGGGAGGCGGACGGAAGCTTTCTTT CARGRRTEAFF
- TRBJ2-3 TRBV5-1 - TGCGCCAGCAGCTTGTTCCCCGCGACGGGGACAGATACGCAGTATTTT CASSLFPATGTDTQYF
TRBD1 TRBJ1-2 TRBV11-2 - TGTGCCAGCAGCTGGGGACAGGGAGCTAACTATGGCTACACCTTC CASSWGQGANYGYTF
- TRBJ1-2 TRBV12-2 few TGTGCAAGTCGCTTAGAGAGACAGGGATATGGCTACACCTTC CASRLERQGYGYTF
- TRBJ2-7 TRBV5-1 - TGCGCCAGCAGCCCCGAACGGGGGAGCCACGAGCAGTACTTC CASSPERGSHEQYF
- TRBJ2-7 TRBV6-2/TRBV6-3 few TGTGCCAGCAGTTTTGCCGGCTCCTACGAGCAGTACTTC CASSFAGSYEQYF
TRBD1 TRBJ2-1 TRBV5-1 - TGCGCCAGCAGCGGGGGACAGGGCTCCTACAATGAGCAGTTCTTC CASSGGQGSYNEQFF
TRBD1 TRBJ2-5 TRBV19 - TGTGCCAGTAGTATCCTCGGGACAGGGACCCAGTACTTC CASSILGTGTQYF
TRBD1 TRBJ1-2 TRBV10-3 - TGTGCCATCTCAGGACAGGGAAGTGTAAATGGCTACACCTTC CAISGQGSVNGYTF
- TRBJ2-7 TRBV10-1 - TGCGCCAGCAGTGATACCCTCGGACTAACCTACGAGCAGTACTTC CASSDTLGLTYEQYF
TRBD1 TRBJ1-2 TRBV10-3 - TGTGCCATCAGTGAAAGGGGGCGTGGTGGCTACACCTTC CAISERGRGGYTF
TRBD2 TRBJ2-5 TRBV7-2 - TGTGCCAGCAGCTTGAGGGCGGGGGATAAAGAGACCCAGTACTTC CASSLRAGDKETQYF
- TRBJ1-1 TRBV30 - TGTGCCTGGAGTGCCAGTATCGTGGCTTTCTTT CAWSASIVAFF
TRBD1 TRBJ1-5 TRBV7-2 - TGTGCCAGCAGCTTCTGGACAGGGGGCCATCAGCCCCAGCATTTT CASSFWTGGHQPQHF
- TRBJ1-1 TRBV7-9 - TGTGCCAGCAGCCCGGTTATACAAGCTTTCTTT CASSPVIQAFF
- TRBJ1-1 TRBV4-1 - TGCGCCAGCAGCCAACTTTACGGGGGCACTGAAGCTTTCTTT CASSQLYGGTEAFF
- TRBJ2-5 TRBV6-5 - TGTGCCAGCAGTTACTCTCGGTCGAGAGAGACCCAGTACTTC CASSYSRSRETQYF
- TRBJ2-3 TRBV5-1 - TGCGCCAGCAGCCCGGACAGCAGGCCAGATACGCAGTATTTT CASSPDSRPDTQYF
TRBD1 TRBJ1-4 TRBV7-9 - TGTGCCAGCAGCTGGACAGGTGGGGCGGAAAAACTGTTTTTT CASSWTGGAEKLFF
TRBD2 TRBJ2-2 TRBV7-8 - TGTGCCAGCAGCTTACTGGCGGGGGTGAACACCGGGGAGCTGTTTTTT CASSLLAGVNTGELFF